This T cell receptor (beta chain) was obtained from a study of T cells in localized non-small cell lung cancer. General study findings and limits: Uninvolved adjacent lung showed higher T cell clonality than tumor. Within adjacent lung there appeared a median around 60 of the top 100 tumor clones.

This CDR3 region has 12 residues. V was trimmed by 2 bases and J by 12 bases, leaving 11 bases between them. Per germline, CDR1 LGHNT and CDR2 FRNRAP. Clones were read by immunoSEQ multiplex PCR, and TCRdb kept only the in-frame ones, dropping some. The sample has around 15,000 clones, roughly 89% seen once; the top ten hold under 3%. Comment on this clone: Its antigen is not identified.

J is TRBJ2-1 and V is TRBV12-5, with D perhaps TRBD1 or TRBD2 (5 bases each). The material sequenced was peripheral blood mononuclear cells, taken before any cancer treatment. The clonotype comes from a man aged 35-75 years with stage III lung adenocarcinoma. The CDR3 bases are TGTGCTAGTGGTTTGTTTTCAGGGAGGCAGTTCTTC. Translating gives CASGLFSGRQFF.